Sequencing of this T cell receptor beta chain was carried out in a study of blood T cell repertoires in COVID-19. About the study: Samples came from the United States, Italy and Spain, spanning acute and convalescent COVID-19.

Assay used: immunoSEQ multiplex PCR; TCRdb lists only in-frame clones, some missing. The top ten clones hold 38% of a sample with around 91,000 clones, around 84% of them seen once. This TCR came from a man older than 75 with acute or convalescent COVID-19. The source material was peripheral blood.

The CDR3 nucleotides are TGTGCCAGCAGCGTAGATGGGACTAGCTCCTACAATGAGCAGTTCTTC. This sequence encodes CASSVDGTSSYNEQFF. The rearrangement joins TRBV9 to TRBJ2-1; 8 bases fit TRBD2. The trim removed 0 bases at V and 0 bases at J, leaving 2 bases unmatched. Germline CDR1 reads SGDLS; CDR2 reads YYNGEE. There are 16 residues in the CDR3. Based on the CDR3 plus reference TRBV9 and TRBJ2-1, the full variable domain is DSGVTQTPKHLITATGQRVTLRCSPRSGDLSVYWYQQSLDQGLQFLIQYYNGEERAKGNILERFSAQQFPDLHSELNLSSLELGDSALYFCASSVDGTSSYNEQFFGPGTRLTVL.